The sequence of this T cell receptor beta chain was determined in a study of cytomegalovirus exposure and HLA in healthy donors. PCR employed 60 Vbeta and 13 Jbeta primers. Repertoires were generated with immunoSEQ multiplex PCR, while TCRdb's copy carries only in-frame clones and drops some. The sample spans about 210,000 clones; the ten largest clones claim under 1%. Germline V gene sequence: CDR1 ENHRY, CDR2 SYGVKD. V lost 1 base to trimming and J lost 6 bases, with 9 bases between them. The CDR3 covers 13 residues. This sequence was found in a woman under 40 in good health and CMV-seropositive. The chain is built from TRBV10-3 and TRBJ1-2; the D is unclear. The specimen sequenced was PBMCs. The CDR3, as DNA: TGTGCCATCAGTGAGTTGGAGACTCATGGCTACACCTTC. Encoded protein: CAISELETHGYTF.